The 11 T cell receptor beta chains reported below all come from one sample, sequenced in a study of blood T cell repertoires in COVID-19. Libraries were prepared by immunoSEQ multiplex PCR; TCRdb keeps only in-frame clonotypes and omits some of them. The table has about 190,000 clones, around 76% seen once. The sequenced material came from peripheral blood. These receptors were taken from a woman in her sixties with COVID-19, enrolled during active disease.

The chain couples TRBV27 to TRBJ2-7; 10 nucleotides agree with TRBD2. CDR3 length equals 14 residues. J was trimmed by 2 bases and V by 6 bases; bases with no gene match: 4. Per germline, CDR1 MNHEY and CDR2 SMNVEV (reference sequence). Here the CDR3 DNA reads TGTGCCAGCAGGGATAGCGGGAGGACCTACGAGCAGTACTTC. This gives the protein CASRDSGRTYEQYF.

This clone was recorded a few times. The V call is TRBV2, the J call TRBJ1-4; 7 nucleotides line up with TRBD1. Unmatched junction bases numbered 3, after V lost 6 bases and J lost 2 bases. The germline V gene has CDR1 SNHLY and CDR2 FYNNEI. The CDR3 totals 14 residues. CDR3 region: CASSRGQTNEKLFF. The CDR3 region has the DNA TGTGCCAGCAGCAGGGGACAGACTAATGAAAAACTGTTTTTT.

V and J are TRBV7-2 and TRBJ1-3; possible D gene TRBD1, 5 bases. The CDR3 runs to 14 residues. V was clipped by 6 bases and J by 4 bases, with 13 bases between them. Germline V CDR1 and CDR2: SGHTA, FQGNSA. CDR3: CASSRAGIGNTIYF. CDR3 DNA sequence: TGTGCCAGCAGTCGGGCAGGGATAGGAAACACCATATATTTT.

This chain links TRBV24-1 with TRBJ2-5, with 12 bases identical to TRBD1. The CDR3 covers 15 residues. J was trimmed by 6 bases and V by 3 bases; bases with no gene match: 4. Germline CDR1 is KGHDR and CDR2 is SFDVKD. CDR3: CATSDGGQGAKTQYF. DNA of the CDR3: TGTGCCACCAGTGATGGGGGACAGGGGGCGAAGACCCAGTACTTC.

The CDR3 sequence is CASTEGASGGSEEQFF. DNA of the CDR3: TGTGCCAGCACCGAGGGAGCTAGCGGGGGGTCGGAAGAGCAGTTCTTC. The chain uses TRBV2 and TRBJ2-1, with 11 bases identical to TRBD2. CDR3 length: 16 amino acids. The V segment lost 7 bases and the J segment 10 bases; nucleotides outside the gene matches: 15. CDR1 and CDR2 (germline): SNHLY, FYNNEI.

The rearrangement links TRBV2 to TRBJ2-3, with D possibly being TRBD2 (6 bases). The CDR3 has 15 amino acids. V was shortened by 0 bases and J by 3 bases, with 10 bases between the two germline ends. CDR1 is SNHLY, CDR2 FYNNEI, per germline. The CDR3 loop is CASSEAGGVTDTQYF. The DNA for the CDR3 is TGTGCCAGCAGTGAAGCGGGGGGAGTAACAGATACGCAGTATTTT. The full variable domain, completed using reference TRBV2 and TRBJ2-3, is EPEVTQTPSHQVTQMGQEVILRCVPISNHLYFYWYRQILGQKVEFLVSFYNNEISEKSEIFDDQFSVERPDGSNFTLKIRSTKLEDSAMYFCASSEAGGVTDTQYFGPGTRLTVL.

The chain is built from TRBV7-9 and TRBJ1-5, with D possibly TRBD1 on 6 matching bases. The CDR3 is made up of 15 amino acids. V was pared by 1 base and J by 3 bases, with 10 bases between. Germline V gene data show CDR1 as SEHNR and CDR2 as FQNEAQ (reference sequence). CDR3 residues: CASSLEAGDNQPQHF. CDR3 in DNA: TGTGCCAGCAGCTTAGAAGCAGGGGACAATCAGCCCCAGCATTTT. The whole variable domain, filled in from reference TRBV7-9 and TRBJ1-5, reads DTGVSQNPRHKITKRGQNVTFRCDPISEHNRLYWYRQTLGQGPEFLTYFQNEAQLEKSRLLSDRFSAERPKGSFSTLEIQRTEQGDSAMYLCASSLEAGDNQPQHFGDGTRLSIL.

This sequence joins TRBV5-1 and TRBJ1-1, with 7 bases lining up with TRBD1. V lost 4 bases, J lost 3 bases, and 3 bases stayed unmatched. This CDR3 is built from 13 residues. From germline, CDR1 is SGHRS and CDR2 YFSETQ. The CDR3 nucleotides are TGCGCCAGCAGCGGGGACAGACACACTGAAGCTTTCTTT. Its protein is CASSGDRHTEAFF.

V usage is TRBV7-3 and J usage is TRBJ2-1; 7 nucleotides match TRBD1. V was pared by 4 bases and J by 4 bases, with 4 bases of the junction left unmatched. Germline-derived CDR1 and CDR2 are SGHTA and FQGTGA. This CDR3 comprises 14 residues. The CDR3 loop reads CASSSGQNYNEQFF. Here the CDR3 DNA reads TGTGCCAGCAGCTCGGGACAGAATTACAATGAGCAGTTCTTC.

The V and J genes are TRBV7-3 and TRBJ2-2; 7 bases agree with TRBD2. Germline V gene lookup returns CDR1 SGHTA and CDR2 FQGTGA. The CDR3 is 14 amino acids. J lost 6 bases, V lost 1 base, and 2 bases had no gene match. The CDR3 coding sequence is TGTGCCAGCAGCTTAAACGGACTAGCCGGGGAGCTGTTTTTT. Protein sequence: CASSLNGLAGELFF. The variable domain in full, completed from reference TRBV7-3 and TRBJ2-2, reads GAGVSQTPSNKVTEKGKYVELRCDPISGHTALYWYRQSLGQGPEFLIYFQGTGAADDSGLPNDRFFAVRPEGSVSTLKIQRTERGDSAVYLCASSLNGLAGELFFGEGSRLTVL.

This sequence joins TRBV30 and TRBJ1-5; 8 nucleotides align to TRBD1. This CDR3 is 14 amino acids long. Germline V CDR1 and CDR2: GTSNPN, SVGIG (reference sequence). V was clipped by 4 bases and J by 3 bases; unmatched bases: 5. CDR3 bases: TGTGCCTGGACCCTGACAGGGGCCAATCAGCCCCAGCATTTT. This translates into CAWTLTGANQPQHF.